This T cell receptor (beta chain) derives from a study of T-cell memory formation after mild COVID-19. Findings and limits, study-wide: Day 15 to 85 contractors were CD4/CD8 balanced; later expanders leaned CD4+. Memory cells collected pre-infection included some clones that later responded, suggesting cross-reactive memory joined. For second-wave clones that peaked at day 37, SARS-CoV-2 specificity went unverified. CD4+ contracting clones were mainly CM and EM; CD8+ ones, EMRA.

This clonotype occurred many times. The antigen is not known. Trimming removed 4 bases at V and 0 bases at J, with 11 bases between. CDR1 SGHRS and CDR2 YFSETQ come from the germline V gene. The CDR3 loop spans 15 amino acids. TCRdb re-called the 5' RACE reads through MiXCR, storing one row per CDR3 protein. The sample shows roughly 150,000 distinct CDR3 sequences, 11% to 15% of them seen only once. The chain has TRBV5-1 and TRBJ2-1; a weak D match, TRBD1 (6 bases). The sequenced material came from PBMCs or a T cell subset sorted from them (not recorded which). This TCR was recovered from an adult woman who had mild COVID-19 (a few samples of this study predate the infection). Cell type and time point are not known. Here the CDR3 DNA reads TGCGCCAGCAGCACAGGACAGAGCTCCTACAATGAGCAGTTCTTC. It yields the protein CASSTGQSSYNEQFF.